This TCR beta chain emerged from a study of post-analysis software for immune sequencing data. This clonotype showed up many times. What it binds is not known. Study-wide results and limits: Multiple sclerosis patients had significantly lower normalized Chao1 diversity than controls.

Libraries were made from TCR beta cDNA, and they carried unique molecular identifiers. Input of roughly 0.85 to 11 million T cells yielded 500,000 to 650,000 cDNA molecules. TCRdb independently ran MiXCR on the PCR reads; one entry per CDR3 protein. The profile shows a few hundred thousand distinct CDR3 sequences, 35% to 40% of them singletons. The source material was blood. The TCR comes from a girl aged 10 to 17 with multiple sclerosis.

The CDR3 loop reads CASRSIRGDTDTQYF. CDR3 nucleotide sequence: TGTGCCAGCAGGTCAATTAGGGGGGATACAGATACGCAGTATTTT. The V call is TRBV11-2, the J call TRBJ2-3; the D gene could be TRBD1 or TRBD2 (6 bases each). CDR3 length: 15 amino acids. V lost 6 bases and J 3 bases, leaving 16 bases between the germline ends. The germline gives CDR1 SGHAT, CDR2 FQNNGV.